A single sample is the source of the 32 T cell receptor beta chains below, sequenced in a study of shared clonotypes between healthy human individuals. Profiling relied on immunoSEQ multiplex PCR, and the TCRdb table lists in-frame clones only, not all of them. The profile shows 2 million to 2.5 million clones, about nine tenths of them singletons. The sequenced sample was naive CD4+ T cells from PBMCs. Subset specified: CD45RA+ positively selected. The receptors were sampled from a man between 18 and 35 years old in good health. Some clones in this sample may be carry-over from other donors' samples.

The chain couples TRBV18 to TRBJ2-1, with TRBD2 matching 12 bases. CDR1 and CDR2 from the germline V gene are KGHSH and LQKENI. This CDR3 region has 16 residues. With V trimmed by 2 bases and J by 10 bases, 9 bases remained unmatched. Written as DNA, the CDR3 is TGTGCCAGCTCACCAGGAAAGTTTACTAGCGGGAGGGAGCAGTTCTTC. Its protein product is CASSPGKFTSGREQFF.

V and J are TRBV7-9 and TRBJ2-2; the match to TRBD2 covers 9 bases. The trim removed 1 base at V and 6 bases at J, leaving 3 bases unmatched. Germline V CDR1 and CDR2: SEHNR, FQNEAQ (reference sequence). This CDR3 is built from 15 residues. CDR3 bases: TGTGCCAGCAGCTTAGTCGGCGGGAGGGCCGGGGAGCTGTTTTTT. Translated: CASSLVGGRAGELFF.

V and J are TRBV6-1 and TRBJ2-1; D ambiguous. Germline CDR1 is MNHNS and CDR2 is SASEGT. The length of the CDR3 is 17 residues. V lost 4 bases, J lost 5 bases, and 21 bases lay in between. CDR3 bases: TGTGCCAGCAGTGCTTACTTAAGACTTTCCGAAAACAATGAGCAGTTCTTC. The encoded protein is CASSAYLRLSENNEQFF.

The chain joins TRBV11-2 to TRBJ1-6; 8 nucleotides align to TRBD1. This CDR3 region has 15 residues. Germline V gene lookup returns CDR1 SGHAT and CDR2 FQNNGV. With 1 base clipped from V and 17 bases from J, the junction kept 13 bases outside the gene matches. The CDR3 DNA is TGTGCCAGCAGCTTAGCGTCGACAGGGGCCTCTCTGATCCACTTT. Translation: CASSLASTGASLIHF.

The DNA for the CDR3 is TGTGCCAGCAATTGGGGCGGCAATCAGCCCCAGCATTTT. As protein: CASNWGGNQPQHF. V is TRBV28 and J is TRBJ1-5; D is perhaps TRBD1 (5 bases). Germline CDR1 and CDR2: MDHEN and SYDVKM. This CDR3 is built from 13 residues. Trimming removed 7 bases at V and 2 bases at J, with 9 bases between. The whole variable domain, filled in from reference TRBV28 and TRBJ1-5, reads DVKVTQSSRYLVKRTGEKVFLECVQDMDHENMFWYRQDPGLGLRLIYFSYDVKMKEKGDIPEGYSVSREKKERFSLILESASTNQTSMYLCASNWGGNQPQHFGDGTRLSIL.

Of note for this clone: Distinct nucleotide sequences in the sample also encode this CDR3. The chain has TRBV27 and TRBJ2-7; weak D call: TRBD1 (5 bases). Deletions cut 4 bases from V and 0 bases from J, with 7 bases between. The CDR3 loop spans 13 amino acids. The V gene's germline CDR1 is MNHEY and CDR2 SMNVEV (reference sequence). The CDR3 sequence: CASSSQGSYEQYF. The CDR3 DNA is TGTGCCAGCAGTTCTCAGGGCTCCTACGAGCAGTACTTC.

The chain couples TRBV7-2 to TRBJ2-2; TRBD2 matches 8 bases. From germline, CDR1 is SGHTA and CDR2 FQGNSA. The trim removed 8 bases at V and 5 bases at J, leaving 13 bases unmatched. CDR3 size: 16 residues. This CDR3 is CASASAGLAGTGELFF. The CDR3 region has the DNA TGTGCCAGCGCCTCGGCGGGCCTAGCGGGTACCGGGGAGCTGTTTTTT.

The gene calls are TRBV9 and TRBJ2-5; 8 nucleotides line up with TRBD2. Germline lookup yields CDR1 SGDLS and CDR2 YYNGEE. The CDR3 consists of 15 residues. The trim removed 3 bases at V and 2 bases at J, leaving 6 bases unmatched. CDR3 nucleotides: TGTGCCAGCAGCGGCGGGGGGTCGGGGCAAGAGACCCAGTACTTC. Encoded protein: CASSGGGSGQETQYF.

V is TRBV28 and J is TRBJ2-5; the D gene is possibly TRBD1 (6 bases). The CDR3 runs to 14 residues. CDR1 MDHEN and CDR2 SYDVKM come from the germline V gene. The V end was cut by 2 bases, the J end by 5 bases, with 12 bases between. The CDR3 coding sequence is TGTGCCAGCAGTTTAATACAGGGCCGGGAGACCCAGTACTTC. Its protein product is CASSLIQGRETQYF.

The chain is built from TRBV30 and TRBJ1-3; D unclear. From germline, CDR1 is GTSNPN and CDR2 SVGIG (reference sequence). The CDR3 length is 10 residues. Trimming pared 1 base from V and 7 bases from J, leaving 2 bases between. The CDR3 DNA reads as TGTGCCTGGAGTGGGAACACCATATATTTT. Translated, it gives CAWSGNTIYF.

A word on this clone: Compared with germline, one end of the junction differs, possibly owing to a read error. The V and J genes are TRBV5-8 and TRBJ2-4; the D gene is possibly TRBD1 (5 bases). The CDR3 runs 17 residues. Looked up from germline, CDR1 is SGHTS and CDR2 is YDEGEE. The CDR3, as DNA: TGTGTCAGCAGCTTTCACTCCTCAGGGTACTCCAAAAACATTCAGTACTTC. Encoded protein: CVSSFHSSGYSKNIQYF.

V gene TRBV28 combines with J gene TRBJ2-7; 10 bases match TRBD1. V lost 7 bases to trimming and J lost 0 bases; unmatched junction nucleotides: 3. This CDR3 spans 14 amino acids. Per germline, CDR1 MDHEN and CDR2 SYDVKM. CDR3 sequence reads: CASTGTGVSYEQYF. CDR3 sequence (DNA): TGTGCCAGCACCGGGACAGGGGTCTCCTACGAGCAGTACTTC.

The gene calls are TRBV2 and TRBJ1-2, with D possibly being TRBD1 (5 bases). Germline values: CDR1 SNHLY, CDR2 FYNNEI. The CDR3 loop spans 14 amino acids. V lost 1 base, J lost 7 bases, and 13 bases lay in between. CDR3 sequence (DNA): TGTGCCAGCAGTGAAGGGCGGGGGTACTCTGGCTACACCTTC. It yields the protein CASSEGRGYSGYTF.

The chain is built from TRBV5-6 and TRBJ2-7, with a possible D match to TRBD1 (5 bases). Trimming stripped 4 bases from V and 5 bases from J, with 19 bases between. This CDR3 spans 15 amino acids. Germline CDR1 is SGHDT and CDR2 is YYEEEE. CDR3: CASSPSPQGGNEQYF. In DNA, the CDR3 is TGTGCCAGCAGCCCCTCTCCCCAGGGTGGGAACGAGCAGTACTTC.

CDR3 coding DNA: TGTGCCAGCAGCCCGATGGGACTAGCGGCACAAGAGACCCAGTACTTC. It yields the protein CASSPMGLAAQETQYF. The chain combines TRBV7-2 with TRBJ2-5; TRBD2 matches at 11 bases. CDR1 SGHTA and CDR2 FQGNSA come from the germline V gene. This CDR3 contains 16 residues. J lost 2 bases, V lost 5 bases, and 7 bases had no gene match.

CDR3 in amino acids: CSVVGTDSYEQYF. The CDR3 DNA follows: TGCAGCGTCGTCGGGACAGACTCCTACGAGCAGTACTTC. V and J are TRBV29-1 and TRBJ2-7, with TRBD1 identical over 7 bases. Losses at the gene ends were 6 bases for V and 0 bases for J; bases not matched to a gene: 5. The CDR3 covers 13 residues. From germline, CDR1 is SQVTM and CDR2 ANQGSEA.

The chain couples TRBV7-3 to TRBJ1-1; maybe TRBD1 (5 bases). In germline, CDR1 is SGHTA, CDR2 FQGTGA. This CDR3 is 14 amino acids long. V was cut by 1 base and J by 5 bases, with 11 bases left in between. The CDR3 sequence is CASSLSGRVTEAFF. The CDR3 nucleotides read TGTGCCAGCAGCTTAAGTGGCAGGGTAACTGAAGCTTTCTTT.

To note about this clone: Other DNA sequences in the same sample also yield this CDR3. The chain's CDR3 is CASSKQGYEQYF. CDR3 nucleotides: TGTGCCAGCAGTAAACAGGGCTACGAGCAGTACTTC. The V and J genes are TRBV7-2 and TRBJ2-7; D perhaps matches TRBD1 (6 bases). Germline-derived CDR1 and CDR2 are SGHTA and FQGNSA. CDR3 length equals 12 residues. V gave up 6 bases and J gave up 3 bases, with 9 bases separating them.

This chain joins TRBV27 and TRBJ1-2; TRBD1 agrees at 9 bases. V shed 8 bases, J shed 8 bases, and the junction held 12 bases outside the gene matches. This CDR3 spans 14 amino acids. The V gene's germline CDR1 is MNHEY and CDR2 SMNVEV (reference sequence). The CDR3 nucleotides read TGTGCCAGCCGACTCACCGGGACAGGGTACGGCTACACCTTC. Amino acid sequence: CASRLTGTGYGYTF.

The chain has TRBV7-2 and TRBJ2-7; 7 bases are a match to TRBD1. With 6 bases clipped from V and 1 base from J, the junction kept 9 bases outside the gene matches. Germline V CDR1 and CDR2: SGHTA, FQGNSA. CDR3 size: 15 residues. In DNA form, the CDR3 reads TGTGCCAGCAGTCCAGACAGGGCGTCGTCCTACGAGCAGTACTTC. Residues: CASSPDRASSYEQYF.

The genes are TRBV4-1 and TRBJ1-2; D is possibly TRBD1 (6 bases). Per germline, CDR1 MGHRA and CDR2 YSYEKL. The CDR3 is made up of 14 amino acids. Trimming took off 3 bases at V and 9 bases at J, with 17 bases between the two ends. DNA of the CDR3: TGCGCCAGCAGCCACGTCGGGAAGGGGGTAAGCTACACCTTC. It encodes CASSHVGKGVSYTF.

This rearrangement joins TRBV5-6 to TRBJ2-1, with 14 nucleotides matching TRBD2. V shed 3 bases, J shed 7 bases, and the junction held 9 bases outside the gene matches. Germline CDR1 is SGHDT and CDR2 is YYEEEE. The CDR3 totals 17 residues. The CDR3 bases are TGTGCCAGCAGCTGGGCGGGACTAGCGGGAGCAATAAATGAGCAGTTCTTC. Amino acids: CASSWAGLAGAINEQFF.

The chain links TRBV28 to TRBJ1-2; D might be TRBD1 (6 bases). The V end was cut by 4 bases, the J end by 8 bases, with 26 bases between. The length of the CDR3 is 17 residues. Looked up from germline, CDR1 is MDHEN and CDR2 is SYDVKM. CDR3 bases: TGTGCCAGCAGTTCCGCGGTGACGGGGGCGCGAGGGAACGGCTACACCTTC. Protein product: CASSSAVTGARGNGYTF.

The chain uses TRBV6-5 and TRBJ2-7; D is unclear. This CDR3 spans 15 amino acids. Trimming stripped 4 bases from V and 3 bases from J, with 16 bases between. CDR1 MNHEY and CDR2 SVGAGI come from the germline V gene. This CDR3 reads CASSSAPGPYYEQYF. In DNA form, the CDR3 reads TGTGCCAGCAGTTCCGCTCCCGGGCCCTACTACGAGCAGTACTTC.

The count of this clone is one. V usage is TRBV5-1 and J usage is TRBJ2-5, with 8 bases lining up with TRBD1. Germline lookup yields CDR1 SGHRS and CDR2 YFSETQ. This CDR3 region has 15 residues. J gave up 4 bases and V 0 bases, and 5 bases lay outside the gene matches. CDR3 in DNA: TGCGCCAGCAGCTTGGAGACAGGGGTAGGAGAGACCCAGTACTTC. It specifies CASSLETGVGETQYF.

The genes are TRBV4-2 and TRBJ2-3, with D hard to call. V gave up 1 base and J gave up 1 base, with 18 bases separating them. Per the germline V gene, CDR1 is LGHNA and CDR2 is YNFKEQ. This CDR3 is 18 amino acids long. CDR3 sequence: CASSQGPPDRRRTDTQYF. DNA of the CDR3: TGTGCCAGCAGCCAAGGTCCCCCTGACCGCCGTCGCACAGATACGCAGTATTTT.

This chain joins TRBV5-4 and TRBJ2-7, with D possibly matching TRBD1 (6 bases). The CDR3 spans 15 residues. Germline lookup yields CDR1 SGHNT and CDR2 YYREEE (reference sequence). With 0 bases removed from V and 2 bases from J, the gap between germline ends came to 12 bases. The CDR3 spells CASSLAVGAAYEQYF. The CDR3 DNA reads TGTGCCAGCAGCTTGGCCGTGGGGGCCGCCTACGAGCAGTACTTC.

The V call is TRBV28, the J call TRBJ2-2; D might be TRBD1 (6 bases). The CDR3 length is 17 residues. V shed 3 bases and J shed 5 bases, with 19 bases lying between them. CDR1 and CDR2 (germline): MDHEN, SYDVKM. This CDR3 reads CASSFRARSGVTGELFF. The CDR3 nucleotides read TGTGCCAGCAGTTTCCGGGCAAGGTCAGGGGTAACCGGGGAGCTGTTTTTT.

This chain joins TRBV4-2 and TRBJ2-2, with 7 bases fitting TRBD1. V shed 3 bases and J 4 bases; nucleotides not matched to a gene: 11. The CDR3 contains 17 residues. Germline loops: CDR1 LGHNA, CDR2 YNFKEQ. The CDR3 DNA reads TGTGCCAGCAGCCACCAGGGCAGGGGGAAACTCACCGGGGAGCTGTTTTTT. Translation gives CASSHQGRGKLTGELFF.

The J gene is TRBJ2-7, the V gene TRBV7-8; no reliable D call. Trimming stripped 3 bases from V and 0 bases from J, with 9 bases between. The CDR3 consists of 14 residues. CDR1 SGHVS and CDR2 FQNEAQ come from the germline V gene. CDR3 nucleotide sequence: TGTGCCAGCAGCTTGGACCGAATCTCCTACGAGCAGTACTTC. Translation gives CASSLDRISYEQYF.

The rearrangement uses TRBV27 and TRBJ2-7; weak D call: TRBD1 (5 bases). Trimming left V 6 bases short and J 6 bases short, with 18 bases between. Germline V gene lookup returns CDR1 MNHEY and CDR2 SMNVEV (reference sequence). There are 14 residues in the CDR3. CDR3 in amino acids: CASSLQGSDGEQYF. The DNA for the CDR3 is TGTGCCAGCAGCCTCCAGGGATCAGACGGCGAGCAGTACTTC.

The DNA of the CDR3 is TGTGCCAGCAGCGGTAGACAGGGGGCTAACTATGGCTACACCTTC. This codes for CASSGRQGANYGYTF. V usage is TRBV5-4 and J usage is TRBJ1-2; 9 bases agree with TRBD1. J gave up 0 bases and V 4 bases, and 4 bases lay outside the gene matches. The germline V gene encodes CDR1 SGHNT and CDR2 YYREEE (reference sequence). The CDR3 length is 15 residues.